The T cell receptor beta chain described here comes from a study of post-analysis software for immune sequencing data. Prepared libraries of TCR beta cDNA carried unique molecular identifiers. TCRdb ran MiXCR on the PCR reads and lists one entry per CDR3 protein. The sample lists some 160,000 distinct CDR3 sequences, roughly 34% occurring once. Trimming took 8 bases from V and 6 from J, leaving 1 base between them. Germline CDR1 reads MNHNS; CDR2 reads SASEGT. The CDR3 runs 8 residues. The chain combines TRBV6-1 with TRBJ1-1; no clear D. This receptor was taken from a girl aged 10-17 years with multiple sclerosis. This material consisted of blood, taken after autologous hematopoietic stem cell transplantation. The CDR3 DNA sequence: TGTGCCAGCCCTGAAGCTTTCTTT. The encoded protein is CASPEAFF.